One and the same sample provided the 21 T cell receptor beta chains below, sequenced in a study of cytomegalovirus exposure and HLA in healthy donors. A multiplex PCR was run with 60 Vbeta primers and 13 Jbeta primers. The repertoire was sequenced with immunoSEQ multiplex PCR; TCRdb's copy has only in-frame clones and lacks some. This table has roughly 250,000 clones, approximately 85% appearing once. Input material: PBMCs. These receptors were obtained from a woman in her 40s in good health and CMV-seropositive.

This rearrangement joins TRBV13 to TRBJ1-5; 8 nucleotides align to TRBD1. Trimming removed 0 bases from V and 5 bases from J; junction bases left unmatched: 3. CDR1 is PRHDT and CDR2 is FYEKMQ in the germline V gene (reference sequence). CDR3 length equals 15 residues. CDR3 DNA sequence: TGTGCCAGCAGCTTAGGCGGACAGGGTCATCAGCCCCAGCATTTT. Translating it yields CASSLGGQGHQPQHF.

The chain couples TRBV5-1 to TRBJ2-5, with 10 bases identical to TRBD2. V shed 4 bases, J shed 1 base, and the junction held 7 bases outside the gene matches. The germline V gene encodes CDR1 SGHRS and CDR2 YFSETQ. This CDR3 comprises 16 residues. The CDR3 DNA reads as TGCGCCAGCAGCCCAAGAGAGCGGGAGGGCCAAGAGACCCAGTACTTC. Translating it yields CASSPREREGQETQYF.

This CDR3 is CASSPTPHGAEAFF. The DNA of the CDR3 is TGCGCCAGCAGCCCGACTCCTCACGGCGCTGAAGCTTTCTTT. This chain uses TRBV5-1 with TRBJ1-1; D is ambiguous. The CDR3 is made up of 14 amino acids. CDR1 SGHRS and CDR2 YFSETQ come from the germline V gene. V lost 4 bases and J 6 bases, leaving 16 bases between the germline ends.

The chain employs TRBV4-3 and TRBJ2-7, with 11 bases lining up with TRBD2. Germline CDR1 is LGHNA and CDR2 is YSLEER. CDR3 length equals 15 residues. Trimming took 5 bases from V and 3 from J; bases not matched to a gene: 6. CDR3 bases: TGCGCCAGCAGCGAAACTAGCGGGAGTGTCTACGAGCAGTACTTC. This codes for CASSETSGSVYEQYF.

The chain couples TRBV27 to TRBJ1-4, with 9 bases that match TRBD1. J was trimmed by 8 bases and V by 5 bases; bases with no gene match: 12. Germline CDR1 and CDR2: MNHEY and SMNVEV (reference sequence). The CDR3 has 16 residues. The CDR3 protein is CASSPKTGGRGEKLFF. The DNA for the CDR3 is TGTGCCAGCAGTCCCAAGACAGGGGGTCGAGGGGAAAAACTGTTTTTT.

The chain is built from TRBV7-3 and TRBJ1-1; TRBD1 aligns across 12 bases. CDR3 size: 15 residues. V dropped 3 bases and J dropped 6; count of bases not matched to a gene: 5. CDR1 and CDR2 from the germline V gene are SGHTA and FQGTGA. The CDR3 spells CASSFAGQGAAEAFF. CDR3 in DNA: TGTGCCAGCAGCTTTGCGGGACAGGGGGCCGCTGAAGCTTTCTTT.

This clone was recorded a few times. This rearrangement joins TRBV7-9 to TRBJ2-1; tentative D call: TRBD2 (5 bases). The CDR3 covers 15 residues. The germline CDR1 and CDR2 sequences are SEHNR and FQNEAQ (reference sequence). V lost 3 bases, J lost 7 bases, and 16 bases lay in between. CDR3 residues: CASSLGYSEVNEQFF. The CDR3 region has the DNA TGTGCCAGCAGCTTGGGATATAGCGAGGTGAATGAGCAGTTCTTC.

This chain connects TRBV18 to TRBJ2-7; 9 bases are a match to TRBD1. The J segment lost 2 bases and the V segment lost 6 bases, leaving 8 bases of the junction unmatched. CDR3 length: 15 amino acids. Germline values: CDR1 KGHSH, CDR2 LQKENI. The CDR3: CASSTTGTGPYEQYF. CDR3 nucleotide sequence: TGTGCCAGCTCGACAACCGGGACAGGGCCCTACGAGCAGTACTTC.

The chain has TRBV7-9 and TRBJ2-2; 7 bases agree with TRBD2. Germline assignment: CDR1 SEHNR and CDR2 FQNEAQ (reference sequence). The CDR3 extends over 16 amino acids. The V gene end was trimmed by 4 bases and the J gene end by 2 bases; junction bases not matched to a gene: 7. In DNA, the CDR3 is TGTGCCAGCAGCTCTACCGGGACTACTAACACCGGGGAGCTGTTTTTT. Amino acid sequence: CASSSTGTTNTGELFF.

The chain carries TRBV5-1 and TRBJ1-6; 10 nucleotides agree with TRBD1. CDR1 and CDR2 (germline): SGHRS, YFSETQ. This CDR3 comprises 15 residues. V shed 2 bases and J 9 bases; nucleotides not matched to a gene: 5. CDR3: CASSFAGQGSSPLHF. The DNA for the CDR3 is TGCGCCAGCAGCTTTGCGGGACAGGGGAGTTCACCCCTCCACTTT.

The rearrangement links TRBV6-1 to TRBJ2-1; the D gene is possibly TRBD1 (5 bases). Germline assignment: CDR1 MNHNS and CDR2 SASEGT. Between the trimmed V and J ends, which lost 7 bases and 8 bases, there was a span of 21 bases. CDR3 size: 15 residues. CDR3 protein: CASTSGGIGVDEQFF. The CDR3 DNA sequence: TGTGCCAGCACCTCGGGCGGTATAGGGGTCGATGAGCAGTTCTTC.

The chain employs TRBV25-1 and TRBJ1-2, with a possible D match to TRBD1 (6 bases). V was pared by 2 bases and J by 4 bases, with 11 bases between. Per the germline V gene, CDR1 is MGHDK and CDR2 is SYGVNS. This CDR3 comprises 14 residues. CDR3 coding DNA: TGTGCCAGCAGTGAAGTAAACAGGGTCTATGGCTACACCTTC. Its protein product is CASSEVNRVYGYTF.

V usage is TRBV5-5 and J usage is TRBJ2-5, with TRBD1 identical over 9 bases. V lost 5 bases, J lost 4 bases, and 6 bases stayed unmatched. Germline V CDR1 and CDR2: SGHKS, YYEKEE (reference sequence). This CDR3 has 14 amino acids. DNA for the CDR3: TGTGCCAGCAGACAACAGGGGGCGAGAGAGACCCAGTACTTC. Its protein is CASRQQGARETQYF. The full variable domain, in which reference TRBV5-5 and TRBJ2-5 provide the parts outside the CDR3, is DAGVTQSPTHLIKTRGQQVTLRCSPISGHKSVSWYQQVLGQGPQFIFQYYEKEERGRGNFPDRFSARQFPNYSSELNVNALLLGDSALYLCASRQQGARETQYFGPGTRLLVL.

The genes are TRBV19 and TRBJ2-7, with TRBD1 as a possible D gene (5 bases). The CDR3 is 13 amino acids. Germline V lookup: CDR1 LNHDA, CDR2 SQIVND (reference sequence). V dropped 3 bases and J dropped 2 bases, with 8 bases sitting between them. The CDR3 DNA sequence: TGTGCCAGTAGTATGGGGCAGACCTACGAGCAGTACTTC. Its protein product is CASSMGQTYEQYF.

Here the CDR3 DNA reads TGTGCCAGCAGCGAGGGCGGTTTCGGAGGTACGCAGTATTTT. Amino acids: CASSEGGFGGTQYF. The V and J genes are TRBV11-2 and TRBJ2-3; D is perhaps TRBD2 (5 bases). Between the trimmed V and J ends, which lost 5 bases and 8 bases, there was a span of 17 bases. Germline CDR1 reads SGHAT; CDR2 reads FQNNGV. This CDR3 spans 14 amino acids.

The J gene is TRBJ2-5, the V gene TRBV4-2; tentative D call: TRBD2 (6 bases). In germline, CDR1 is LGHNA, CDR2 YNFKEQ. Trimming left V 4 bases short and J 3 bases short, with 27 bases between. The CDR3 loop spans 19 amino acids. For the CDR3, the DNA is TGTGCCAGCAGCCTCAGGGTTTCTGGCGGGATTGGGACTGAAGAGACCCAGTACTTC. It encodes CASSLRVSGGIGTEETQYF.

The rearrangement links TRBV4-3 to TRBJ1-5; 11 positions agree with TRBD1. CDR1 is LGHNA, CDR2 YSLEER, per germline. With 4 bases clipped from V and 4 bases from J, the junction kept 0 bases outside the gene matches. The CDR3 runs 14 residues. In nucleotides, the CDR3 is TGCGCCAGCAGCCGGGACAGGGGGAATCAGCCCCAGCATTTT. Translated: CASSRDRGNQPQHF.

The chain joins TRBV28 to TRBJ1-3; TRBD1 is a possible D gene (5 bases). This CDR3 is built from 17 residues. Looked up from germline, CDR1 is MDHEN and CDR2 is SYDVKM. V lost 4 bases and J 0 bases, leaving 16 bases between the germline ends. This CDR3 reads CASSSEGLGISGNTIYF. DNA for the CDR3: TGTGCCAGCAGTTCGGAGGGACTGGGCATCTCTGGAAACACCATATATTTT.

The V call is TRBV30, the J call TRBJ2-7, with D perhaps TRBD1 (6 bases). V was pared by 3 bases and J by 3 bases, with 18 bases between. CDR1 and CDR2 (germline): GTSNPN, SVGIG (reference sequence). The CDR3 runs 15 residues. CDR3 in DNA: TGTGCCTGGAGGCCCCTTAGGGACACCCTCTACGAGCAGTACTTC. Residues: CAWRPLRDTLYEQYF.

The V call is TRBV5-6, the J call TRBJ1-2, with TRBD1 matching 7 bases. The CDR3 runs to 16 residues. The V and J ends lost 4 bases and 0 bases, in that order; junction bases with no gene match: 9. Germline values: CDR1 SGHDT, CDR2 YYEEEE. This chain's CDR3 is CASSDLGQRANYGYTF. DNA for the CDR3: TGTGCCAGCAGCGACTTGGGACAGAGAGCTAACTATGGCTACACCTTC. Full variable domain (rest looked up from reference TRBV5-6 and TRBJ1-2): DAGVTQSPTHLIKTRGQQVTLRCSPKSGHDTVSWYQQALGQGPQFIFQYYEEEERQRGNFPDRFSGHQFPNYSSELNVNALLLGDSALYLCASSDLGQRANYGYTFGSGTRLTVV.

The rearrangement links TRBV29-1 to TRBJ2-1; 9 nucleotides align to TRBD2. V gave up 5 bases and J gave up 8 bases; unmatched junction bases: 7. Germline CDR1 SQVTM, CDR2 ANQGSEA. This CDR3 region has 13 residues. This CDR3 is CSVLSAGGYEQFF. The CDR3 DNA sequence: TGCAGCGTTCTTTCAGCGGGAGGCTATGAGCAGTTCTTC.